This TCR beta chain was sequenced in a study of T cells expressing NK-cell markers. Looking at the study overall: Repertoire data for TCR beta were derived from sorted T cells (CD3+CD56+NKG2C+, CD3+CD56+NKG2C- and CD3+CD56-NKG2C+).

Germline CDR1 and CDR2: MNHNS and SASEGT. The length of the CDR3 is 15 residues. TCRdb reprocessed the 5' RACE reads and stores each CDR3 protein as one record, lacking DNA. In all, the sample yields some 390,000 distinct CDR3 sequences. This receptor was identified in a woman between 50 and 59 years old in good health. Sequenced: blood T cells: a sorted CD56 or NKG2C T cell subset, CD4+ or CD8+ T cells, or bulk PBMC T cells (not recorded which). This chain uses TRBV6-1 with TRBJ2-2. The CDR3 loop reads CASRNPTVNTGELFF.